These T cell receptor beta chains were read from a single sample in a study of shared clonotypes between healthy human individuals. Method: immunoSEQ multiplex PCR; TCRdb's copy keeps in-frame clones and lacks some. Here the sample spans about 1 million clones, about 80% being singletons. The material sequenced was memory CD4+ T cells sorted from blood. The receptors derive from a man younger than 30 in good health. CDR3s include the opening cysteine and the closing phenylalanine or tryptophan. The D gene is left open where the match is weak. Rows may omit the clone size; those that give it use once, few, many or a size class.

d_call j_call v_call clone_size cdr3_aa cdr3_nt
TRBD2 TRBJ2-3 TRBV5-1 NA CASSLGLAGPDTQYF TGCGCCAGCAGCTTGGGACTAGCGGGACCAGATACGCAGTATTTT
TRBD1 TRBJ2-1 TRBV4-1 NA CASSQGNRGQGIYNEQFF TGCGCCAGCAGCCAGGGAAACAGAGGACAGGGTATCTACAATGAGCAGTTCTTC
NA TRBJ2-6 TRBV11-2 once CASSDAGETYSGANVLTF TGTGCCAGCAGCGACGCCGGGGAGACGTACTCTGGGGCCAACGTCCTGACTTTC
TRBD1 TRBJ2-1 TRBV18 NA CASSPSGTGGNNEQFF TGTGCCAGCTCACCCTCCGGGACAGGGGGCAACAATGAGCAGTTCTTC
NA TRBJ2-3 TRBV7-6 NA CASSLYGTSTDTQYF TGTGCCAGCAGCTTATACGGAACTAGCACAGATACGCAGTATTTT
TRBD1 TRBJ1-6 TRBV7-8 few CASSYRDRDNSPLHF TGTGCCAGCAGCTACCGGGACAGGGATAATTCACCCCTCCACTTT
TRBD1 TRBJ2-5 TRBV29-1 NA CSVGDRGETQYF TGCAGCGTTGGGGACAGGGGCGAGACCCAGTACTTC
TRBD1 TRBJ2-1 TRBV30 NA CAWSGDRVDEQFF TGTGCCTGGAGTGGGGACAGGGTGGATGAGCAGTTCTTC
TRBD1 TRBJ2-7 TRBV11-3 NA CASSETGGYEQYF TGTGCCAGCAGCGAGACAGGGGGCTACGAGCAGTACTTC
NA TRBJ1-1 TRBV6-1 NA CASSEITSDTEAFF TGTGCCAGCAGTGAAATCACATCGGACACTGAAGCTTTCTTT
NA TRBJ1-5 TRBV19 NA CASSPDYSNQPQHF TGTGCCAGTAGCCCGGACTATAGCAATCAGCCCCAGCATTTT
NA TRBJ2-1 TRBV5-1 NA CASRPALSYNEQFF TGCGCCAGCAGGCCGGCCCTTTCCTACAATGAGCAGTTCTTC
NA TRBJ2-6 TRBV5-1 NA CASSLATATGANVLTF TGCGCCAGCAGCTTGGCTACAGCCACTGGGGCCAACGTCCTGACTTTC
NA TRBJ2-7 TRBV11-2 NA CASSSYSGSYEQYF TGTGCCAGCAGCTCGTATAGCGGCTCCTACGAGCAGTACTTC
TRBD1 TRBJ2-1 TRBV29-1 NA CSIPGQGYNEQFF TGCAGCATTCCCGGACAGGGTTACAATGAGCAGTTCTTC
NA TRBJ1-2 TRBV7-9 NA CASSFIGVGQGYTF TGTGCCAGCAGCTTCATAGGGGTGGGGCAAGGCTACACCTTC
NA TRBJ1-2 TRBV29-1 NA CSVTPGAGNYGYTF TGCAGCGTTACCCCCGGGGCCGGGAACTATGGCTACACCTTC